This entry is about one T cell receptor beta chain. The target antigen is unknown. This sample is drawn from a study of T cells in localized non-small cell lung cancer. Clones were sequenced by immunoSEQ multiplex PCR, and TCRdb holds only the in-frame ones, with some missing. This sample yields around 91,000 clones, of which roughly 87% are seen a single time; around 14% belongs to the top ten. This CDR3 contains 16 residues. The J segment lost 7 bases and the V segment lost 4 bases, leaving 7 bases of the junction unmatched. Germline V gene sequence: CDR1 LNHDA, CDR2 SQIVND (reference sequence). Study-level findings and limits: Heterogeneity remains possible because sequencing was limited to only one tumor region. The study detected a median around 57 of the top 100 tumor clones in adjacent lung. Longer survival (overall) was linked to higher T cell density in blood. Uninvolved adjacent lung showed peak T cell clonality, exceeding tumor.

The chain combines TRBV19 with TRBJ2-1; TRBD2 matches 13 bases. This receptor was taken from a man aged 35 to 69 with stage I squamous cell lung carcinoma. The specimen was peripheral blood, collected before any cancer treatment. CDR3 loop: CASSSRLAGGLNEQFF. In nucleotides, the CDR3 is TGTGCCAGTAGTAGCCGACTAGCGGGGGGACTTAATGAGCAGTTCTTC. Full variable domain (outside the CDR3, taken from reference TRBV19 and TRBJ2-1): DGGITQSPKYLFRKEGQNVTLSCEQNLNHDAMYWYRQDPGQGLRLIYYSQIVNDFQKGDIAEGYSVSREKKESFPLTVTSAQKNPTAFYLCASSSRLAGGLNEQFFGPGTRLTVL.